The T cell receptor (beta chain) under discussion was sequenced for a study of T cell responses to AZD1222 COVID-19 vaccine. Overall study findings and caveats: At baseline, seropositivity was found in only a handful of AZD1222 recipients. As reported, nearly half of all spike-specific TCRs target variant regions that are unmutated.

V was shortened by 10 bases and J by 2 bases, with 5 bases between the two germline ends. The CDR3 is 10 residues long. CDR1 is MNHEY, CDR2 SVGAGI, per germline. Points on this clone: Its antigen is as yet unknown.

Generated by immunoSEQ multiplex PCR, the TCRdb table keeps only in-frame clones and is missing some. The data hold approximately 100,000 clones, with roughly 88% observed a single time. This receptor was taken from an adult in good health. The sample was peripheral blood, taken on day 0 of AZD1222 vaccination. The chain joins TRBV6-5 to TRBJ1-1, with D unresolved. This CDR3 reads CATLNTEAFF. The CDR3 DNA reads TGTGCCACCCTTAACACTGAAGCTTTCTTT.